What follows are 23 T cell receptor beta chains derived from one specimen sequenced in a study of control samples from healthy donors and cancer patients. Data came from immunoSEQ multiplex PCR; TCRdb stores just in-frame clones and leaves some out. Of around 140,000 clones listed, more than 85% are singletons. The sequenced material came from blood. These receptors were collected from a man between 18 and 29 years old in good health.

This rearrangement joins TRBV27 to TRBJ2-7; the match to TRBD2 covers 9 bases. This CDR3 comprises 15 residues. V lost 7 bases and J lost 6; bases outside the gene matches: 13. CDR1 is MNHEY and CDR2 is SMNVEV in the germline V gene (reference sequence). The chain's CDR3 is CASTLGSGSLREQYF. CDR3 nucleotide sequence: TGTGCCAGCACCCTCGGTAGCGGGAGTCTTCGCGAGCAGTACTTC.

The rearrangement joins TRBV7-2 to TRBJ2-3; perhaps TRBD1 as D (5 bases). The CDR3 is 15 amino acids. Trimming took off 5 bases at V and 0 bases at J, with 12 bases between the two ends. Per germline, CDR1 SGHTA and CDR2 FQGNSA. Written as DNA, the CDR3 is TGTGCCAGCAGCGTTACGACAGCTAGCACAGATACGCAGTATTTT. It codes for CASSVTTASTDTQYF.

The gene calls are TRBV6-1 and TRBJ2-3; TRBD1 might be the D (6 bases). The V end was cut by 3 bases, the J end by 6 bases, with 10 bases between. The CDR3 loop spans 13 amino acids. CDR1 is MNHNS, CDR2 SASEGT, per germline. CDR3 DNA sequence: TGTGCCAGCAGTGATGGGGGCTTGGATACGCAGTATTTT. Its translation: CASSDGGLDTQYF.

The chain links TRBV9 to TRBJ2-4; 7 bases line up with TRBD2. The V and J ends lost 0 bases and 8 bases, in that order; junction bases with no gene match: 2. CDR1 and CDR2 (germline): SGDLS, YYNGEE. The CDR3 is 13 amino acids. CDR3 sequence (DNA): TGTGCCAGCAGCGTAGCTGGGGGGGACATTCAGTACTTC. This sequence encodes CASSVAGGDIQYF.

V gene TRBV3-1 (or the pseudogene TRBV3-2) combines with J gene TRBJ2-3, with 7 bases identical to TRBD2. Germline V gene data show CDR1 as LGHDT and CDR2 as YNNKEL (reference sequence). This CDR3 is built from 20 residues. After removal of 1 base from V and 0 bases from J, the junction contained 16 bases not matched to a gene. The DNA of the CDR3 is TGTGCCAGCAGCCAAGCAGTGGGTAGGGCTAGCGGAGCTAGCACAGATACGCAGTATTTT. It translates to CASSQAVGRASGASTDTQYF.

This chain connects TRBV9 to TRBJ2-7; the D call may be TRBD1 or TRBD2 (5 bases each). CDR3 length: 11 amino acids. Trimming stripped 7 bases from V and 4 bases from J, with 9 bases between. Germline V gene data show CDR1 as SGDLS and CDR2 as YYNGEE. The CDR3 nucleotides are TGTGCCAGCGGGGGTCGTTACGAGCAGTACTTC. Its translation is CASGGRYEQYF.

This chain connects TRBV28 to TRBJ2-7; D gene unclear. Looked up from germline, CDR1 is MDHEN and CDR2 is SYDVKM. The CDR3 loop spans 13 amino acids. The V and J ends lost 3 bases and 3 bases respectively, with 9 bases between them. The CDR3 nucleotides are TGTGCCAGCAGTTTGGGCAGATACTACGAGCAGTACTTC. Residues: CASSLGRYYEQYF.

V is TRBV23-1 and J is TRBJ1-5, with TRBD1 matching over 9 bases. TRBV23-1 is annotated as an ORF whose role is uncertain. CDR3 length: 15 residues. V lost 6 bases, J lost 10 bases, and 13 bases stayed unmatched. For the CDR3, the DNA is TGCGCCAGCAGGCACGCCGGGACAGGGAACGATCCCCAGCATTTT. The encoded protein is CASRHAGTGNDPQHF.

V gene TRBV7-2 combines with J gene TRBJ1-5; a possible D gene is TRBD1 (5 bases). This CDR3 has 17 amino acids. Germline lookup yields CDR1 SGHTA and CDR2 FQGNSA. V gave up 3 bases and J gave up 6 bases, with 21 bases separating them. The CDR3 coding sequence is TGTGCCAGCAGCTTTTCCCCTAACCGGGGCCGAGCTCAGCCCCAGCATTTT. It is translated as CASSFSPNRGRAQPQHF. The whole variable domain, remainder taken from reference TRBV7-2 and TRBJ1-5, is GAGVSQSPSNKVTEKGKDVELRCDPISGHTALYWYRQSLGQGLEFLIYFQGNSAPDKSGLPSDRFSAERTGGSVSTLTIQRTQQEDSAVYLCASSFSPNRGRAQPQHFGDGTRLSIL.

The genes are TRBV10-1 and TRBJ1-5; D is possibly TRBD1 (5 bases). V was cut by 10 bases and J by 1 base, with 23 bases left in between. The CDR3 runs 17 residues. CDR1 is WNHNN, CDR2 SYGVQD, per germline (reference sequence). The CDR3 sequence is CAKHRKGKRDSNQPQHF. In nucleotides, the CDR3 is TGCGCCAAACACCGGAAAGGGAAACGGGACAGCAATCAGCCCCAGCATTTT.

The chain combines TRBV15 with TRBJ1-4, with D hard to call. Trimming took 3 bases from V and 3 from J, leaving 11 bases between them. Germline CDR1 and CDR2: LNHNV and YYDKDF (reference sequence). The CDR3 contains 15 residues. CDR3 sequence reads: CATSRAVGSNEKLFF. CDR3 bases: TGTGCCACCAGCAGGGCGGTGGGGTCTAATGAAAAACTGTTTTTT. Using reference TRBV15 and TRBJ1-4 for the parts outside the CDR3, the full variable domain is DAMVIQNPRYQVTQFGKPVTLSCSQTLNHNVMYWYQQKSSQAPKLLFHYYDKDFNNEADTPDNFQSRRPNTSFCFLDIRSPGLGDTAMYLCATSRAVGSNEKLFFGSGTQLSVL.

The chain links TRBV28 to TRBJ2-7; 12 positions agree with TRBD2. The CDR3 loop spans 15 amino acids. V was pared by 2 bases and J by 5 bases, with 4 bases of the junction left unmatched. In germline, CDR1 is MDHEN, CDR2 SYDVKM. CDR3 nucleotide sequence: TGTGCCAGCAGTTTACCCACTAGCGGGAGGAACGAGCAGTACTTC. Protein sequence: CASSLPTSGRNEQYF.

V usage is TRBV4-1 and J usage is TRBJ2-7; tentative D call: TRBD2 (5 bases). Per germline, CDR1 MGHRA and CDR2 YSYEKL. The CDR3 has 13 residues. Trimming removed 4 bases from V and 2 bases from J, with 9 bases in between. The CDR3 here is CASSLRGTYEQYF. The CDR3 DNA reads as TGCGCCAGCAGCCTACGGGGAACCTACGAGCAGTACTTC.

The V and J genes are TRBV5-1 and TRBJ1-2, with D tentatively TRBD1 (6 bases). CDR3 length: 15 amino acids. CDR1 SGHRS and CDR2 YFSETQ come from the germline V gene. V gave up 2 bases and J gave up 8 bases, with 19 bases separating them. This CDR3 reads CASSFGSRGPAGYTF. CDR3 nucleotide sequence: TGCGCCAGCAGCTTTGGTTCCAGGGGCCCTGCAGGCTACACCTTC.

The chain joins TRBV27 to TRBJ2-3; the D is unclear. The V gene lost 6 bases and the J gene lost 2 bases, with 15 bases spanning the gap. Germline values: CDR1 MNHEY, CDR2 SMNVEV (reference sequence). The CDR3 sequence is 15 residues long. The CDR3 protein is CASSSWSTPTDTQYF. CDR3 coding DNA: TGTGCCAGCAGCTCCTGGTCGACCCCCACAGATACGCAGTATTTT.

This clone has just a few counts. The chain has TRBV6-5 and TRBJ2-6; a weak D match, TRBD2 (6 bases). The CDR3 is made up of 16 amino acids. In germline, CDR1 is MNHEY, CDR2 SVGAGI. The V end was cut by 0 bases, the J end by 7 bases, with 13 bases between. DNA for the CDR3: TGTGCCAGCAGTTACTCGATTTTCGGGGGAGCCAACGTCCTGACTTTC. Translated, it gives CASSYSIFGGANVLTF.

This chain links TRBV6-5 with TRBJ1-4; maybe TRBD1 (5 bases). V lost 7 bases to trimming and J lost 7 bases, with 16 bases between them. Looked up from germline, CDR1 is MNHEY and CDR2 is SVGAGI. There are 14 residues in the CDR3. The CDR3 spells CASMPRGSSEKLFF. In DNA, the CDR3 is TGTGCCAGCATGCCGCGGGGGTCTTCTGAAAAACTGTTTTTT.

The chain uses TRBV6-1 and TRBJ1-3; no definite D call. With 2 bases removed from V and 3 bases from J, the gap between germline ends came to 14 bases. The CDR3 loop spans 16 amino acids. Germline V CDR1 and CDR2: MNHNS, SASEGT. Here the CDR3 reads CASSELGRADGNTIYF. Written as DNA, the CDR3 is TGTGCCAGCAGTGAACTTGGTAGGGCAGATGGAAACACCATATATTTT.

This chain joins TRBV4-2 and TRBJ1-4, with D uncertain. This CDR3 has 16 residues. Trimming shortened V by 4 bases and J by 0 bases, and 12 bases separated the two germline ends. Per germline, CDR1 LGHNA and CDR2 YNFKEQ. CDR3 sequence reads: CASSPTSGTTNEKLFF. CDR3 sequence (DNA): TGTGCCAGCAGCCCGACGAGTGGGACAACTAATGAAAAACTGTTTTTT.

V and J are TRBV19 and TRBJ2-1; tentatively, D is TRBD1 (5 bases). CDR1 and CDR2 from the germline V gene are LNHDA and SQIVND (reference sequence). V dropped 0 bases and J dropped 6 bases, with 15 bases sitting between them. The CDR3 runs 16 residues. The CDR3 here is CASSIERGGSRNEQFF. CDR3 nucleotide sequence: TGTGCCAGTAGTATAGAAAGGGGCGGCTCCCGCAATGAGCAGTTCTTC.

The V and J genes are TRBV5-6 and TRBJ2-7; D call uncertain. The germline gives CDR1 SGHDT, CDR2 YYEEEE. V was pared by 6 bases and J by 3 bases, with 13 bases between. This CDR3 is 13 amino acids long. CDR3 DNA sequence: TGTGCCAGCAACATCACTAATAGCTACGAGCAGTACTTC. It is translated as CASNITNSYEQYF.

This clone occurred once. This chain links TRBV28 with TRBJ1-2, with D possibly being TRBD1 (6 bases). The CDR3 runs to 15 residues. The germline V gene encodes CDR1 MDHEN and CDR2 SYDVKM. V shed 5 bases and J shed 4 bases, with 17 bases lying between them. The CDR3 is CASSERTEGSYGYTF. DNA of the CDR3: TGTGCCAGCAGTGAAAGGACAGAGGGCTCCTATGGCTACACCTTC.

The chain couples TRBV2 to TRBJ1-5; D not resolved. Trimming cost V 7 bases and J 5 bases, with 12 bases left between them. The CDR3 sequence is 13 residues long. Germline loops: CDR1 SNHLY, CDR2 FYNNEI. In DNA form, the CDR3 reads TGTGCCAGCACGGACGGGTGGGATCAGCCCCAGCATTTT. Encoded protein: CASTDGWDQPQHF.